This T cell receptor beta chain appears in the sequencing data of a study of vaccination and CD4 T cells after COVID-19. About the research overall: Comprising six males and four females, the convalescent participants counted two Hispanic individuals among them. From HCoV-229E, HCoV-OC43, HCoV-NL63 and SARS-CoV-2, overlapping spike peptides were used to stimulate the cells.

This CDR3 contains 16 residues. In germline, CDR1 is SGHVS, CDR2 FQNEAQ. Cultured CD4+ T cells had their DNA profiled by the Oncomine TCR Beta short-read assay. TCRdb recomputed calls from the PCR reads with MiXCR, one row per CDR3 protein. The repertoire holds 15,000 to 20,000 distinct CDR3 sequences, with less than 35% as singletons. Treatment described: roughly ten-day PBMC culture with coronavirus spike peptide pools or control peptides (ViraFEST assay). The ViraFEST method relied on peptide pools to expand antigen-specific T cells, followed by TCR sequencing. The sample holds a few counts of this clonotype. Its antigen is still unknown. The junction shows a germline mismatch at one end, possibly a read error. Study-wide points: Median reactive clonotypes, those recognizing SARS-CoV-2, rose from around 21 to 38, not significantly.

The sequenced sample consisted of cultured CD4+ T cells from blood. The V and J genes are TRBV7-8 and TRBJ1-3, with D perhaps TRBD1 (5 bases). This clonotype was obtained from a human donor with COVID-19. The CDR3 here is CASRHSDRPSENTIYF. In DNA form, the CDR3 reads TGTGCCAGCAGACATTCCGACAGACCCTCTGAAAACACCATATATTTT. The complete variable domain, with remaining parts taken from reference TRBV7-8 and TRBJ1-3, reads GAGVSQSPRYKVAKRGQDVALRCDPISGHVSLFWYQQALGQGPEFLTYFQNEAQLDKSGLPSDRFFAERPEGSVSTLKIQRTQQEDSAVYLCASRHSDRPSENTIYFGEGSWLTVV.